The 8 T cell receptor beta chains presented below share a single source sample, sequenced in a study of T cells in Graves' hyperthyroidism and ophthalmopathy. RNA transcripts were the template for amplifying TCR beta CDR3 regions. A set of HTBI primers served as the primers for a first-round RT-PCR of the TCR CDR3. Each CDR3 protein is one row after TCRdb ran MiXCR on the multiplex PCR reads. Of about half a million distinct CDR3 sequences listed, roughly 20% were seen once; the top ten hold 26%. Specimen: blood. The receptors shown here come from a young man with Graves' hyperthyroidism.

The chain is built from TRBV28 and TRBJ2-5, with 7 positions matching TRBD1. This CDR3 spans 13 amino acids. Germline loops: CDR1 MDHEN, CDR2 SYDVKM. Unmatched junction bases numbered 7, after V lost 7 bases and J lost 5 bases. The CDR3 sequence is CASTLTGTETQYF. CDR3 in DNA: TGTGCCAGCACCTTGACAGGGACGGAGACCCAGTACTTC.

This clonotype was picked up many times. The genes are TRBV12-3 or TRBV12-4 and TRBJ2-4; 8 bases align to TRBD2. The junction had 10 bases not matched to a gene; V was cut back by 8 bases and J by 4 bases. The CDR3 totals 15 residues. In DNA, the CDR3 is TGTGCCAGCGGGATTAGCGGGGTGAGGAAAAACATTCAGTACTTC. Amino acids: CASGISGVRKNIQYF.

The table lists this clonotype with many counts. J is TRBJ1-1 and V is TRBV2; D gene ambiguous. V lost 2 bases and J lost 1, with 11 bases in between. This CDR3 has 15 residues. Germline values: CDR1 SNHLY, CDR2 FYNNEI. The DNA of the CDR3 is TGTGCCAGCAGTGAAAGGGCTCAGAGGAACACTGAAGCTTTCTTT. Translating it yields CASSERAQRNTEAFF.

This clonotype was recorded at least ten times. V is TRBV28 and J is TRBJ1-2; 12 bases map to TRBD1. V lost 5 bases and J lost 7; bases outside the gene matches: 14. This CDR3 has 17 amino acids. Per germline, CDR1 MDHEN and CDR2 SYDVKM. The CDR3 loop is CASSPFRRDRGQSGYTF. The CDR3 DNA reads TGTGCCAGCAGTCCATTTCGCCGGGACAGGGGGCAAAGTGGCTACACCTTC.

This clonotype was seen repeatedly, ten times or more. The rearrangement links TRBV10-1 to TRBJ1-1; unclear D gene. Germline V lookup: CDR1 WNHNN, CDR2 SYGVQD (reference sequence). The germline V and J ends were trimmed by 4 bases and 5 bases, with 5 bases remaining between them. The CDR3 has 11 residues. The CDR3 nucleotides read TGCGCCAGCAGTGCGGGGACTGAAGCTTTCTTT. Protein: CASSAGTEAFF.

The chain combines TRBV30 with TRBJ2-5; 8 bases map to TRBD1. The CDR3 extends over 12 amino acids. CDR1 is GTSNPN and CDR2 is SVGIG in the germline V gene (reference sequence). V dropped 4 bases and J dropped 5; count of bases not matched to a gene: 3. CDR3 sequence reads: CAWTGGRETQYF. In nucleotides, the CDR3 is TGTGCCTGGACAGGGGGCAGGGAGACCCAGTACTTC.

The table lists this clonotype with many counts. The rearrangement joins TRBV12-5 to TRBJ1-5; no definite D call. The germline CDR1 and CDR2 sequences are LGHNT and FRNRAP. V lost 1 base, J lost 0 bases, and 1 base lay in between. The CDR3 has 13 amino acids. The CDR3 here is CASGLDSNQPQHF. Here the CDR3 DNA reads TGTGCTAGTGGTTTGGATAGCAATCAGCCCCAGCATTTT.

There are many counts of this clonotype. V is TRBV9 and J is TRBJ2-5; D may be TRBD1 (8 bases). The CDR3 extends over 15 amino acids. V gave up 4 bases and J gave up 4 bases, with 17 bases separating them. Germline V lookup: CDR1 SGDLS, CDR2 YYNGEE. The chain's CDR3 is CASSTRTGRAETQYF. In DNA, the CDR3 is TGTGCCAGCAGCACTCGGACAGGGAGGGCAGAGACCCAGTACTTC.